The 2 T cell receptor beta chains presented below share a single source sample, sequenced in a study of blood T cell repertoires in COVID-19. Generated by immunoSEQ multiplex PCR, the TCRdb table keeps only in-frame clones and is missing some. This sample yields approximately 59,000 clones, of which 89% are seen a single time; around 18% belongs to the top ten. Material for sequencing was peripheral blood. Receptors were obtained from a human donor in a cohort sampled during active COVID-19.

The chain joins TRBV5-1 to TRBJ1-2, with D maybe TRBD1 (5 bases). Trimming cost V 4 bases and J 8 bases, with 15 bases left between them. Germline V gene lookup returns CDR1 SGHRS and CDR2 YFSETQ. The CDR3 is 13 amino acids. CDR3 coding DNA: TGCGCCAGCAGCCCGGGGGGAGTAGAAGGCTACACCTTC. Translated, it gives CASSPGGVEGYTF.

This clone was found a few times. The chain is built from TRBV27 and TRBJ1-5; D is unresolved. The germline V gene encodes CDR1 MNHEY and CDR2 SMNVEV (reference sequence). This CDR3 spans 10 amino acids. The V end lost 6 bases, the J end lost 8 bases, and 5 bases lay between the germline ends. The CDR3, as DNA: TGTGCCAGCAGCCCGGAGCCCCAGCATTTT. Its protein is CASSPEPQHF.